The rows below give T cell receptor beta chains drawn from one sample of a study of blood T cell repertoires in COVID-19. Sequenced by immunoSEQ multiplex PCR; TCRdb stores in-frame clones only, minus some. The sample lists about 80,000 clones; roughly 90% were seen once. Sequences were obtained from peripheral blood. All receptors derive from an elderly woman with active or convalescent COVID-19. The CDR3 runs from the conserved cysteine through the conserved F or W. Fields, in order: CDR3 length, D gene, J gene, clone size, V gene, CDR3 DNA, CDR3 protein. The D gene is left open where the match is weak. Rows may omit the clone size; those that give it use once, few, many or a size class.

len: 18; d_gene: TRBD2; j_gene: TRBJ2-1; abundance: -; v_gene: TRBV19; CDR3nt: TGTGCCAGTAGGGATACTAGCGGGAGGGCCGAGACCTACAATGAGCAGTTCTTC; CDR3aa: CASRDTSGRAETYNEQFF
len: 15; d_gene: -; j_gene: TRBJ1-1; abundance: once; v_gene: TRBV6-5; CDR3nt: TGTGCCAGCAGATCTGGCAGGCGCCAGAGGGTTGAAGCTTTCTTT; CDR3aa: CASRSGRRQRVEAFF
len: 13; d_gene: -; j_gene: TRBJ1-1; abundance: few; v_gene: TRBV19; CDR3nt: TGTGCCACCGCCTTTATCGGTGGCACTGAAGCTTTCTTT; CDR3aa: CATAFIGGTEAFF
len: 18; d_gene: TRBD2; j_gene: TRBJ2-5; abundance: -; v_gene: TRBV5-1; CDR3nt: TGCGCCAGCAGCTTGGACGACATCGTAGCGGGACACCAAGAGACCCAGTACTTC; CDR3aa: CASSLDDIVAGHQETQYF
len: 14; d_gene: TRBD1; j_gene: TRBJ1-4; abundance: -; v_gene: TRBV10-2; CDR3nt: TGCGCCAGCAGTGTGACAGGGGACGATGAAAAACTGTTTTTT; CDR3aa: CASSVTGDDEKLFF
len: 15; d_gene: TRBD1; j_gene: TRBJ1-1; abundance: -; v_gene: TRBV6-5; CDR3nt: TGTGCCAGCAGTTACTTGACAGGGGTGAGCACTGAAGCTTTCTTT; CDR3aa: CASSYLTGVSTEAFF
len: 15; d_gene: TRBD1; j_gene: TRBJ2-1; abundance: -; v_gene: TRBV7-2; CDR3nt: TGTGCCAGCAGACCCCAGGGGACAGTTAACAATGAGCAGTTCTTC; CDR3aa: CASRPQGTVNNEQFF
len: 16; d_gene: TRBD1; j_gene: TRBJ1-2; abundance: -; v_gene: TRBV7-2; CDR3nt: TGTGCCAGCAGCTCGCGACCGGGACAGGGGACGTATGGCTACACCTTC; CDR3aa: CASSSRPGQGTYGYTF
len: 13; d_gene: -; j_gene: TRBJ1-6; abundance: -; v_gene: TRBV5-3; CDR3nt: TGTGCCAGAAGCTTGCAATATAATTCACCCCTCCACTTT; CDR3aa: CARSLQYNSPLHF
len: 14; d_gene: -; j_gene: TRBJ1-2; abundance: once; v_gene: TRBV28; CDR3nt: TGTGCCAGCAGTTTATTACAGGAGAACTATGGCTACACCTTC; CDR3aa: CASSLLQENYGYTF
len: 14; d_gene: -; j_gene: TRBJ2-7; abundance: -; v_gene: TRBV5-4; CDR3nt: TGTGCCAGCAGCTTGGTTAGGGGAGGTGACGAGCAGTACTTC; CDR3aa: CASSLVRGGDEQYF
len: 13; d_gene: -; j_gene: TRBJ2-7; abundance: few; v_gene: TRBV20-1; CDR3nt: TGCAGTGCTAGTGAGGCCCGCCCCTACGAGCAGTACTTC; CDR3aa: CSASEARPYEQYF
len: 12; d_gene: -; j_gene: TRBJ1-3; abundance: -; v_gene: TRBV10-1; CDR3nt: TGCGCCAGCTCCAACTCTGGAAACACCATATATTTT; CDR3aa: CASSNSGNTIYF
len: 14; d_gene: -; j_gene: TRBJ2-7; abundance: -; v_gene: TRBV4-3; CDR3nt: TGCGCCAGCAGCCAAGATTGGGGCAGGGACGAGCAGTACTTC; CDR3aa: CASSQDWGRDEQYF
len: 16; d_gene: TRBD1; j_gene: TRBJ2-6; abundance: -; v_gene: TRBV5-4; CDR3nt: TGTGCCAGCAGCTCTGACAGGGCGTCTGGGGCCAACGTCCTGACTTTC; CDR3aa: CASSSDRASGANVLTF
len: 15; d_gene: -; j_gene: TRBJ2-1; abundance: -; v_gene: TRBV21-1; CDR3nt: TGTGCCAGCACCACCGGGACTAGCGTTTCCAATGAGCAGTTCTTC; CDR3aa: CASTTGTSVSNEQFF
len: 15; d_gene: -; j_gene: TRBJ2-2; abundance: -; v_gene: TRBV5-4; CDR3nt: TGTGCCAGCAGCTTGGCAGGCAGTTACACCGGGGAGCTGTTTTTT; CDR3aa: CASSLAGSYTGELFF
len: 14; d_gene: -; j_gene: TRBJ1-1; abundance: -; v_gene: TRBV28; CDR3nt: TGTGCCAGCAGTTTTCCCGGGGAGGTCACTGAAGCTTTCTTT; CDR3aa: CASSFPGEVTEAFF
len: 14; d_gene: -; j_gene: TRBJ1-1; abundance: -; v_gene: TRBV7-9; CDR3nt: TGTGCCAGCAGCGCACGACAGATAGCTACTGAAGCTTTCTTT; CDR3aa: CASSARQIATEAFF
len: 14; d_gene: TRBD1; j_gene: TRBJ2-7; abundance: -; v_gene: TRBV7-6; CDR3nt: TGTGCCAGCAGCAGTAGAGGGGGCCCCTACGAGCAGTACTTC; CDR3aa: CASSSRGGPYEQYF
len: 15; d_gene: TRBD1; j_gene: TRBJ1-5; abundance: once; v_gene: TRBV2; CDR3nt: TGTGCCAGCAGTGAAGTAGGGACAGGGGATCAGCCCCAGCATTTT; CDR3aa: CASSEVGTGDQPQHF
len: 15; d_gene: -; j_gene: TRBJ2-1; abundance: -; v_gene: TRBV18; CDR3nt: TGTGCCAGCTCACCACTTCCGGGAGACGGTAATGAGCAGTTCTTC; CDR3aa: CASSPLPGDGNEQFF
len: 17; d_gene: TRBD2; j_gene: TRBJ2-1; abundance: once; v_gene: TRBV27; CDR3nt: TGTGCCAGCAGTCTAAACGTAGCGGGAGGGCCGGGGAATGAGCAGTTCTTC; CDR3aa: CASSLNVAGGPGNEQFF
len: 16; d_gene: TRBD2; j_gene: TRBJ2-1; abundance: -; v_gene: TRBV5-4; CDR3nt: TGTGCCAGCAGCTTCAGCCTAGCGGGAGGTTACAATGAGCAGTTCTTC; CDR3aa: CASSFSLAGGYNEQFF
len: 15; d_gene: TRBD1; j_gene: TRBJ1-1; abundance: -; v_gene: TRBV19; CDR3nt: TGTGCCAGTAGTTGGGACAGGGATATAGGCACTGAAGCTTTCTTT; CDR3aa: CASSWDRDIGTEAFF
len: 14; d_gene: -; j_gene: TRBJ1-2; abundance: -; v_gene: TRBV5-1; CDR3nt: TGCGCCAGCAGCTTGGGTCCAGGGAACTATGGCTACACCTTC; CDR3aa: CASSLGPGNYGYTF
len: 15; d_gene: TRBD1; j_gene: TRBJ2-7; abundance: -; v_gene: TRBV9; CDR3nt: TGTGCCAGCAGCTTCACCGGGACAGATACCTACGAGCAGTACTTC; CDR3aa: CASSFTGTDTYEQYF
len: 14; d_gene: -; j_gene: TRBJ2-3; abundance: once; v_gene: TRBV6-5; CDR3nt: TGTGCCAGCAGTTACTCGAACAGGGTTGATACGCAGTATTTT; CDR3aa: CASSYSNRVDTQYF
len: 14; d_gene: -; j_gene: TRBJ2-4; abundance: -; v_gene: TRBV3-1/TRBV3-2; CDR3nt: TGTGCCAGCAGCCAACAGGGATCCCAAAACATTCAGTACTTC; CDR3aa: CASSQQGSQNIQYF
len: 14; d_gene: -; j_gene: TRBJ2-1; abundance: -; v_gene: TRBV21-1; CDR3nt: TGTGCCAGCAGCAAGAGCGGCGGGAGGGAAGAGCAGTTCTTC; CDR3aa: CASSKSGGREEQFF
len: 16; d_gene: TRBD2; j_gene: TRBJ2-2; abundance: -; v_gene: TRBV19; CDR3nt: TGTGCCAGTACCCAAACACTAGCGGGGGACACCGGGGAGCTGTTTTTT; CDR3aa: CASTQTLAGDTGELFF
len: 13; d_gene: -; j_gene: TRBJ2-1; abundance: -; v_gene: TRBV14; CDR3nt: TGTGCCAGCAGCCCTGCGGGTTACGATGAGCAGTTCTTC; CDR3aa: CASSPAGYDEQFF
len: 15; d_gene: TRBD1; j_gene: TRBJ1-5; abundance: -; v_gene: TRBV19; CDR3nt: TGTGCCAGTAGTGCGGGACAGGGTAGCAATCAGCCCCAGCATTTT; CDR3aa: CASSAGQGSNQPQHF
len: 15; d_gene: TRBD2; j_gene: TRBJ2-1; abundance: -; v_gene: TRBV15; CDR3nt: TGTGCCACCAGCGGAAGGACTAGCGGCCTCAATGAGCAGTTCTTC; CDR3aa: CATSGRTSGLNEQFF
len: 13; d_gene: -; j_gene: TRBJ2-7; abundance: -; v_gene: TRBV7-2; CDR3nt: TGTGCCAGCAGCTCAAACGGGGTATACGAGCAGTACTTC; CDR3aa: CASSSNGVYEQYF
len: 15; d_gene: -; j_gene: TRBJ1-2; abundance: once; v_gene: TRBV4-3; CDR3nt: TGCGCCAGCAGCCAAGATCCCGCAGGGTCCTACGGCTACACCTTC; CDR3aa: CASSQDPAGSYGYTF
len: 15; d_gene: TRBD1; j_gene: TRBJ1-2; abundance: -; v_gene: TRBV2; CDR3nt: TGTGCCAGCAGAACCGGGACAGGGTGGTTCTATGGCTACACCTTC; CDR3aa: CASRTGTGWFYGYTF
len: 15; d_gene: -; j_gene: TRBJ2-2; abundance: -; v_gene: TRBV6-4; CDR3nt: TGTGCCAGCAGCCAGGGAGGTGCGAACACCGGGGAGCTGTTTTTT; CDR3aa: CASSQGGANTGELFF
len: 13; d_gene: -; j_gene: TRBJ1-1; abundance: -; v_gene: TRBV18; CDR3nt: TGTGCCAGCTCCTCGTCCCTGAACACTGAAGCTTTCTTT; CDR3aa: CASSSSLNTEAFF
len: 15; d_gene: TRBD1; j_gene: TRBJ2-3; abundance: -; v_gene: TRBV18; CDR3nt: TGTGCCAGCTCCCCGGGACAGGGAAGCACAGATACGCAGTATTTT; CDR3aa: CASSPGQGSTDTQYF
len: 15; d_gene: -; j_gene: TRBJ1-3; abundance: -; v_gene: TRBV7-9; CDR3nt: TGTGCCAGCAGCCGAGAGGGGGGGCTCGGAAACACCATATATTTT; CDR3aa: CASSREGGLGNTIYF
len: 13; d_gene: TRBD2; j_gene: TRBJ2-1; abundance: -; v_gene: TRBV29-1; CDR3nt: TGCAGCGTTGTACTAGCGGAGAAAAATGAGCAGTTCTTC; CDR3aa: CSVVLAEKNEQFF
len: 15; d_gene: TRBD1; j_gene: TRBJ2-7; abundance: -; v_gene: TRBV11-2; CDR3nt: TGTGCCAGCAGCTTAGAAAAGGGACAGGCCCTCGAGCAGTACTTC; CDR3aa: CASSLEKGQALEQYF
len: 14; d_gene: TRBD1; j_gene: TRBJ1-1; abundance: once; v_gene: TRBV6-6; CDR3nt: TGTGCCAGCAGTTACTCGAGGCGGGACAGTGAAGCTTTCTTT; CDR3aa: CASSYSRRDSEAFF
len: 13; d_gene: -; j_gene: TRBJ2-2; abundance: once; v_gene: TRBV11-2; CDR3nt: TGTGCCAGCAGACTACCTACCACCGGGGAGCTGTTTTTT; CDR3aa: CASRLPTTGELFF